This T cell receptor beta chain was found in a study of OX40 agonist ivuxolimab in advanced cancers. Looked up from germline, CDR1 is LNHDA and CDR2 is SQIVND (reference sequence). CDR3 length: 15 amino acids. The V end was cut by 6 bases, the J end by 3 bases, with 15 bases between. TCRdb's table, derived via immunoSEQ multiplex PCR, lists solely in-frame clones and lacks some. Of roughly 50,000 clones listed, around 90% are singletons. V gene TRBV19 combines with J gene TRBJ2-1; perhaps D is TRBD1 or TRBD2 (5 bases each). The sequences come from CD4+ or CD8+ T cells sorted from blood, collected in a trial of the OX40 agonist ivuxolimab. The sequence was obtained from an adult with an advanced solid tumor such as melanoma, head and neck, liver or kidney cancer. As DNA, the CDR3 is TGTGCCAGTAGCGCAAACGGGGCGGACTACAATGAGCAGTTCTTC. It is translated as CASSANGADYNEQFF.